This TCR beta chain derives from a study of human T cells and chemical hapten exposure. V gave up 0 bases and J gave up 2 bases; unmatched junction bases: 9. Germline-derived CDR1 and CDR2 are SGHRS and YFSETQ. The CDR3 length is 18 residues. TCRdb re-derived calls from the RACE reads in MiXCR, one entry per CDR3 protein. The sample records fewer than 70,000 distinct CDR3 sequences, 9.5% to 12% being singletons. Stated time point: pre-sensitization, week 0. As to treatment: therapeutic diphenylcyclopropenone sensitization with weekly scalp DPC. The specimen was whole blood, collected in connection with sensitization to the hapten diphenylcyclopropenone (DPC). This chain links TRBV5-1 with TRBJ2-3; 10 bases fit TRBD2. The clonotype was recovered from a woman aged 45-60 years with alopecia areata. Some clones in this sample may be carry-over from other donors' samples. The CDR3 nucleotides are TGCGCCAGCAGCTTGGGCCCCGGTCTAGCGGGAGTCACAGATACGCAGTATTTT. This sequence encodes CASSLGPGLAGVTDTQYF.